This passage covers 8 T cell receptor beta chains from one sample sequenced in a study of blood T cells in healthy people across ages. Together with a sample-barcoded 5' primer, a J-beta primer mix was included in a second PCR lasting about 6 to 11 cycles. Each CDR3 protein is one row after TCRdb ran MiXCR on the 5' RACE reads. Of nearly 800,000 distinct CDR3 sequences listed, more than 55% are singletons. The sequencing sample was made of blood. The receptors here all came from a middle-aged man in good health.

The chain couples TRBV3-1 to TRBJ2-5; 8 nucleotides line up with TRBD2. The germline CDR1 and CDR2 sequences are LGHDT and YNNKEL (reference sequence). Trimming at V came to 1 base and at J to 11 bases, leaving 12 bases not matched to a gene. This CDR3 contains 15 residues. For the CDR3, the DNA is TGTGCCAGCAGCCAAGCCGGGGGGGCCTACAATGAGCAGTACTTC. Its translation: CASSQAGGAYNEQYF.

The chain employs TRBV3-1 and TRBJ1-1; no clear D gene. V was clipped by 0 bases and J by 6 bases, with 14 bases between them. The CDR3 is 15 residues long. CDR1 LGHDT and CDR2 YNNKEL come from the germline V gene (reference sequence). This CDR3 is CASSQDPFRTAEAFF. DNA of the CDR3: TGTGCCAGCAGCCAAGATCCGTTCCGTACAGCTGAAGCTTTCTTT.

This chain uses TRBV29-1 with TRBJ2-1; 9 bases fit TRBD1. This CDR3 contains 12 residues. Germline V gene data show CDR1 as SQVTM and CDR2 as ANQGSEA. V shed 6 bases and J 13 bases; nucleotides not matched to a gene: 10. CDR3 protein: CSVRDRGRGQFF. Written as DNA, the CDR3 is TGCAGCGTCCGTGACAGGGGGAGAGGTCAGTTCTTC.

The V and J genes are TRBV3-1 and TRBJ2-1, with 9 nucleotides matching TRBD2. CDR1 and CDR2 (germline): LGHDT, YNNKEL (reference sequence). V was pared by 2 bases and J by 5 bases, with 7 bases of the junction left unmatched. There are 16 residues in the CDR3. The CDR3 DNA reads as TGTGCCAGCAGCCAACCATTAGCGGGGGACCACAATGAGCAGTTCTTC. This encodes CASSQPLAGDHNEQFF.

V is TRBV29-1 and J is TRBJ2-7; no reliable D call. Germline CDR1 reads SQVTM; CDR2 reads ANQGSEA. Trimming left V 4 bases short and J 3 bases short, with 7 bases between. This CDR3 region has 11 residues. The CDR3 DNA is TGCAGCGTTGTCACAGTCTACGAGCAGTACTTC. Protein sequence: CSVVTVYEQYF.

DNA for the CDR3: TGTGCCAGCAGTCCCAAGGGTGATGTAATTCGAGATACGCAGTATTTT. Translating it yields CASSPKGDVIRDTQYF. V is TRBV6-1 and J is TRBJ2-3; no firm D call. V was pared by 5 bases and J by 5 bases, with 20 bases between. Germline V gene lookup returns CDR1 MNHNS and CDR2 SASEGT. The CDR3 totals 16 residues.

There are a few counts of this clonotype. The rearrangement uses TRBV6-6 and TRBJ2-2; no reliable D call. Trimming cost V 2 bases and J 1 base, with 11 bases left between them. The CDR3 sequence is 16 residues long. From germline, CDR1 is MNHNY and CDR2 SVGAGI (reference sequence). As DNA, the CDR3 is TGTGCCAGCAGTTACGGCCTAGACCAGAACACCGGGGAGCTGTTTTTT. Amino acids: CASSYGLDQNTGELFF.

This clonotype was observed a handful of times. This rearrangement joins TRBV7-9 to TRBJ2-6, with 9 bases lining up with TRBD1. There are 18 residues in the CDR3. Germline trimming cut 10 bases from V and 0 bases from J; bases unmatched to any gene: 13. Germline V gene data show CDR1 as SEHNR and CDR2 as FQNEAQ (reference sequence). DNA of the CDR3: TGTGCCACCAGGTTAACCGGACAGGGGATCTCTGGGGCCAACGTCCTGACTTTC. It is translated as CATRLTGQGISGANVLTF.